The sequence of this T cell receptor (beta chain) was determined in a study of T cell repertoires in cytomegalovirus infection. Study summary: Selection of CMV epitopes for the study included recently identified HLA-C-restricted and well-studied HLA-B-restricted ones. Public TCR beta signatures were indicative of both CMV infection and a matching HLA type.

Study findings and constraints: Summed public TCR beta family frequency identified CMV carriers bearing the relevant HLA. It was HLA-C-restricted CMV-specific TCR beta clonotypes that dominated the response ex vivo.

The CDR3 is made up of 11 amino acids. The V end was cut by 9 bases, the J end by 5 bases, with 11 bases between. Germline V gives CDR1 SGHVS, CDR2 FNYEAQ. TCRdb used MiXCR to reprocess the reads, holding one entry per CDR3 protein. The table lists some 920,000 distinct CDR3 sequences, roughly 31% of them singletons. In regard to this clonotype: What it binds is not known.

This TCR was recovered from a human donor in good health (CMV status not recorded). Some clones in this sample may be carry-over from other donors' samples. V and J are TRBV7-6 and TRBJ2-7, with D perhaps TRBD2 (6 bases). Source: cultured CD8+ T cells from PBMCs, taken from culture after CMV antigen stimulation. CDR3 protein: CASRGLNEQYV. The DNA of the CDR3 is TGTGCCAGTCGGGGGTTAAACGAGCAGTACGTC.